Presented here are 2 T cell receptor beta chains from one specimen sequenced in a study of cytomegalovirus exposure and HLA in healthy donors. 60 Vbeta and 13 Jbeta primers were used in PCR. Clones were sequenced by immunoSEQ multiplex PCR, and TCRdb holds only the in-frame ones, with some missing. The sample yields roughly 180,000 clones, approximately 83% seen once. What was sequenced was PBMCs. These receptors came from a man aged 18 to 30 in good health and CMV-seropositive.

The chain employs TRBV5-1 and TRBJ2-5, with 11 positions matching TRBD2. The length of the CDR3 is 17 residues. The germline gives CDR1 SGHRS, CDR2 YFSETQ. Unmatched junction bases numbered 12, after V lost 5 bases and J lost 3 bases. The CDR3 region has the DNA TGCGCCAGCAGTCAACTAGCGGGGGCCCTTTTCGAAGAGACCCAGTACTTC. Translating gives CASSQLAGALFEETQYF.

This clone was detected only once. This chain connects TRBV7-2 to TRBJ1-1; 7 nucleotides align to TRBD1. Losses at the gene ends were 5 bases for V and 10 bases for J; bases not matched to a gene: 13. Per germline, CDR1 SGHTA and CDR2 FQGNSA. This CDR3 spans 14 amino acids. CDR3 nucleotides: TGTGCCAGCAGCCTACATACCCGACAGGGAAGAGCTTTCTTT. This encodes CASSLHTRQGRAFF.